One and the same sample provided the 21 T cell receptor beta chains below, sequenced in a study of cytomegalovirus exposure and HLA in healthy donors. 13 Jbeta primers and 60 Vbeta primers were used for the PCR. This table comes from immunoSEQ multiplex PCR, and its TCRdb copy is limited to in-frame clones, with some not included. The sample has about 140,000 clones; almost 80% are singletons. Sequencing was carried out using PBMCs. Receptor source: a young man in good health and CMV-seronegative.

The chain has TRBV6-5 and TRBJ1-6; possible D gene TRBD1, 6 bases. Germline values: CDR1 MNHEY, CDR2 SVGAGI. Trimming took off 6 bases at V and 10 bases at J, with 16 bases between the two ends. The CDR3 consists of 14 residues. CDR3 in DNA: TGTGCCAGCAGCGGTCGTCAGGGGCAATCACCCCTCCACTTT. It yields the protein CASSGRQGQSPLHF.

This sequence joins TRBV5-4 and TRBJ2-7; 8 bases agree with TRBD1. Germline assignment: CDR1 SGHNT and CDR2 YYREEE (reference sequence). The CDR3 has 14 amino acids. V lost 4 bases to trimming and J lost 1 base; unmatched junction nucleotides: 4. CDR3 DNA sequence: TGTGCCAGCAGCCGAGACAGGGGATCCTACGAGCAGTACTTC. Protein: CASSRDRGSYEQYF.

Remarks on this clone: Other DNA sequences in this specimen translate into the identical CDR3. CDR3 sequence reads: CASSHHPPGQTTYNEQFF. The CDR3 nucleotides read TGCGCCAGCAGCCATCACCCCCCGGGACAGACTACCTACAATGAGCAGTTCTTC. This sequence joins TRBV4-3 and TRBJ2-1; the match to TRBD1 covers 7 bases. Germline V gene lookup returns CDR1 LGHNA and CDR2 YSLEER. The CDR3 has 18 amino acids. With V trimmed by 3 bases and J by 2 bases, 13 bases remained unmatched.

The rearrangement joins TRBV5-1 to TRBJ2-7; no reliable D call. Germline-derived CDR1 and CDR2 are SGHRS and YFSETQ. The CDR3 sequence is 12 residues long. Trimming cost V 7 bases and J 4 bases, with 12 bases left between them. The CDR3 reads CASSAGVYEQYF. CDR3 nucleotide sequence: TGCGCCAGCTCTGCAGGCGTATACGAGCAGTACTTC.

In DNA form, the CDR3 reads TGTGCCAGCAGCGGGGGACTAGCAGTGAACACCGGGGAGCTGTTTTTT. It codes for CASSGGLAVNTGELFF. The V gene is TRBV5-4, the J gene TRBJ2-2; TRBD2 matches at 9 bases. The V gene's germline CDR1 is SGHNT and CDR2 YYREEE (reference sequence). This CDR3 contains 16 residues. Losses at the gene ends were 4 bases for V and 1 base for J; bases not matched to a gene: 5.

This sequence joins TRBV7-2 and TRBJ1-2; 8 nucleotides align to TRBD1. CDR1 and CDR2 (germline): SGHTA, FQGNSA. This CDR3 is built from 14 residues. Trimming removed 3 bases from V and 5 bases from J; junction bases left unmatched: 5. Here the CDR3 reads CASSLWTGLYGYTF. The CDR3 nucleotides read TGTGCCAGCAGCTTGTGGACAGGGCTATATGGCTACACCTTC. The variable domain in full, completed from reference TRBV7-2 and TRBJ1-2, reads GAGVSQSPSNKVTEKGKDVELRCDPISGHTALYWYRQSLGQGLEFLIYFQGNSAPDKSGLPSDRFSAERTGGSVSTLTIQRTQQEDSAVYLCASSLWTGLYGYTFGSGTRLTVV.

V and J are TRBV14 and TRBJ1-1; D remains ambiguous. The CDR3 is 13 residues long. Trimming took off 5 bases at V and 5 bases at J, with 12 bases between the two ends. In germline, CDR1 is SGHDN, CDR2 FVKESK. This chain's CDR3 is CASSLRMRTEAFF. The CDR3 DNA follows: TGTGCCAGCAGCTTACGCATGAGAACTGAAGCTTTCTTT.

The rearrangement joins TRBV7-9 to TRBJ2-2; D call uncertain. Trimming cost V 2 bases and J 4 bases, with 5 bases left between them. Germline V gene data show CDR1 as SEHNR and CDR2 as FQNEAQ (reference sequence). CDR3 length: 13 amino acids. The CDR3 spells CASSLSSTGELFF. CDR3 nucleotide sequence: TGTGCCAGCAGCTTAAGTAGCACCGGGGAGCTGTTTTTT.

The chain uses TRBV19 and TRBJ1-1, with D possibly TRBD1 on 5 matching bases. CDR1 and CDR2 (germline): LNHDA, SQIVND (reference sequence). This CDR3 has 13 amino acids. V lost 4 bases and J lost 10, with 16 bases in between. CDR3 in amino acids: CASSTRQTLGAFF. In DNA, the CDR3 is TGTGCCAGTAGTACCAGACAGACCCTTGGAGCTTTCTTT.

V gene TRBV5-4 combines with J gene TRBJ1-3, with TRBD1 matching over 8 bases. The CDR3 is 14 residues long. CDR1 SGHNT and CDR2 YYREEE come from the germline V gene (reference sequence). V was pared by 2 bases and J by 2 bases, with 0 bases of the junction left unmatched. The CDR3 region is CASSLQGAGNTIYF. The DNA for the CDR3 is TGTGCCAGCAGCTTACAGGGGGCTGGAAACACCATATATTTT.

The chain recombines TRBV19 with TRBJ2-2, with 8 bases identical to TRBD1. The V gene end was trimmed by 3 bases and the J gene end by 4 bases; junction bases not matched to a gene: 4. CDR1 is LNHDA and CDR2 is SQIVND in the germline V gene (reference sequence). This CDR3 is 15 amino acids long. The CDR3 sequence: CASSIAGGITGELFF. In DNA, the CDR3 is TGTGCCAGTAGTATCGCAGGGGGCATCACCGGGGAGCTGTTTTTT.

The table lists this clone with a count of one. This sequence joins TRBV5-6 and TRBJ1-6; unclear D gene. The V end was cut by 4 bases, the J end by 4 bases, with 9 bases between. Germline CDR1 reads SGHDT; CDR2 reads YYEEEE. This CDR3 contains 14 residues. The CDR3 sequence is CASSPGVYNSPLHF. The CDR3 coding sequence is TGTGCCAGCAGCCCCGGGGTTTATAATTCACCCCTCCACTTT.

The chain recombines TRBV4-2 with TRBJ2-2, with 7 bases fitting TRBD2. CDR3 length equals 18 residues. CDR1 is LGHNA and CDR2 is YNFKEQ in the germline V gene. The trim removed 0 bases at V and 0 bases at J, leaving 7 bases unmatched. CDR3 coding DNA: TGTGCCAGCAGCCAAGATCGGGGGAGGGCGACGAACACCGGGGAGCTGTTTTTT. This codes for CASSQDRGRATNTGELFF.

This clone was picked up one time. The CDR3 coding sequence is TGTGCCAGCAGCACCCAAGGGACTGGTACTGGAGGCTACACCTTC. As protein: CASSTQGTGTGGYTF. This chain connects TRBV11-2 to TRBJ1-2; D may be TRBD1 (5 bases). V was pared by 5 bases and J by 8 bases, with 21 bases between. The V gene's germline CDR1 is SGHAT and CDR2 FQNNGV. CDR3 length: 15 residues.

The J gene is TRBJ1-5, the V gene TRBV19, with 8 bases that match TRBD1. V trimming: 10 bases; J trimming: 0 bases; junction bases outside the gene matches: 11. Germline values: CDR1 LNHDA, CDR2 SQIVND (reference sequence). The CDR3 consists of 16 residues. CDR3 sequence (DNA): TGTGCCACCCGGACAGGGTCGGCCAATAGCAATCAGCCCCAGCATTTT. As protein: CATRTGSANSNQPQHF.

V usage is TRBV10-3 and J usage is TRBJ2-7; D unclear. This CDR3 spans 16 amino acids. Germline loops: CDR1 ENHRY, CDR2 SYGVKD. V shed 0 bases and J shed 3 bases, with 15 bases lying between them. Here the CDR3 reads CAISESMSGINYEQYF. The CDR3 nucleotides are TGTGCCATCAGTGAGTCGATGTCAGGAATAAACTACGAGCAGTACTTC.

In its sample, this clone was seen a few times. This chain connects TRBV2 to TRBJ1-5; no firm D call. From germline, CDR1 is SNHLY and CDR2 FYNNEI. Trimming removed 2 bases at V and 5 bases at J, with 7 bases between. The CDR3 runs 13 residues. The DNA for the CDR3 is TGTGCCAGCAGTGAACAGGCCGATCAGCCCCAGCATTTT. Translating it yields CASSEQADQPQHF.

The chain is built from TRBV12-5 and TRBJ2-7, with D perhaps TRBD1 (6 bases). CDR1 is LGHNT, CDR2 FRNRAP, per germline. This CDR3 has 13 residues. Trimming removed 2 bases at V and 5 bases at J, with 10 bases between. The CDR3 region is CASGLSRGHEQYF. Here the CDR3 DNA reads TGTGCTAGTGGTTTGAGCAGGGGCCACGAGCAGTACTTC.

The gene calls are TRBV19 and TRBJ1-2; TRBD1 matches at 9 bases. Germline loops: CDR1 LNHDA, CDR2 SQIVND (reference sequence). Trimming removed 6 bases from V and 0 bases from J; junction bases left unmatched: 14. This CDR3 has 18 residues. CDR3 loop: CASSSPGGQGSPNYGYTF. The CDR3 DNA reads TGTGCCAGTAGCTCCCCCGGGGGACAGGGTTCCCCTAACTATGGCTACACCTTC.

The rearrangement joins TRBV5-1 to TRBJ2-3, with 8 bases fitting TRBD1. This CDR3 is 15 amino acids long. Trimming at V came to 4 bases and at J to 1 base, leaving 5 bases not matched to a gene. Germline V gene sequence: CDR1 SGHRS, CDR2 YFSETQ. The CDR3 DNA sequence: TGCGCCAGCAGCGACCCGACAGGGGGCACAGATACGCAGTATTTT. Translated, it gives CASSDPTGGTDTQYF. Drawing the rest from reference TRBV5-1 and TRBJ2-3, the complete variable domain is KAGVTQTPRYLIKTRGQQVTLSCSPISGHRSVSWYQQTPGQGLQFLFEYFSETQRNKGNFPGRFSGRQFSNSRSEMNVSTLELGDSALYLCASSDPTGGTDTQYFGPGTRLTVL.

This clone was detected only a few times. The chain joins TRBV6-1 to TRBJ1-6; 10 bases are a match to TRBD1. This CDR3 is built from 15 residues. Germline V CDR1 and CDR2: MNHNS, SASEGT. Trimming at V came to 3 bases and at J to 10 bases, leaving 6 bases not matched to a gene. In DNA, the CDR3 is TGTGCCAGCAGTGACTCGGGGGACAGGGGATCACCCCTCCACTTT. This encodes CASSDSGDRGSPLHF.